One and the same sample provided the 18 T cell receptor beta chains below, sequenced in a study of vaccination and CD4 T cells after COVID-19 (dated by TCRdb to the early 2020s). In light of the paper, this sample's treatment or condition label describes: roughly ten-day PBMC culture with coronavirus spike peptide pools or control peptides (ViraFEST assay). The antigens these receptors bind are not known. Libraries were prepared through PCR. Instrument on record: Illumina iSeq 100. At the Johns Hopkins FTIC core, DNA from the cultured CD4+ T cells underwent TCR sequencing with the Oncomine TCR Beta short-read assay. The raw public reads went through TCRdb reprocessing: fastp at Q25, MiXCR clone calling, in-frame beta chains kept. Rows matching on CDR3 protein sequence are summarized as one entry with the most common DNA and genes. For this sample there are 11,000 or so distinct CDR3 sequences; around 61% appear just once. Around 13% of the sample rests with the top ten.

The sample was CD4+ T cells from blood, cultured in vitro. Receptors originate from a human donor who had recovered from COVID-19.

J is TRBJ1-5 and V is TRBV20-1, with D perhaps matching TRBD1 (6 bases). The germline CDR1 and CDR2 sequences are DFQATT and SNEGSKA (reference sequence). This CDR3 comprises 13 residues. V lost 6 bases to trimming and J lost 7 bases, with 16 bases between them. The CDR3 nucleotides are TGCAGTGCCACCCTCGGGGGGCGGCAGCCCCAGCATTTT. The encoded protein is CSATLGGRQPQHF.

V is TRBV10-3 and J is TRBJ2-3, with TRBD2 identical over 12 bases. The CDR3 length is 17 residues. Losses at the gene ends were 0 bases for V and 4 bases for J; bases not matched to a gene: 5. The germline CDR1 and CDR2 sequences are ENHRY and SYGVKD. Here the CDR3 DNA reads TGTGCCATCAGTGAGTCGACCCTAGCGGGAGGGCCAGATACGCAGTATTTT. Its translation: CAISESTLAGGPDTQYF.

The J gene is TRBJ2-1, the V gene TRBV19; TRBD1 agrees at 9 bases. Germline V gene data show CDR1 as LNHDA and CDR2 as SQIVND (reference sequence). V lost 4 bases, J lost 6 bases, and 10 bases stayed unmatched. The CDR3 is made up of 16 amino acids. The CDR3 protein is CASSNRGLVFANEQFF. The CDR3 DNA reads as TGTGCCAGTAGTAACAGGGGGCTTGTTTTTGCCAATGAGCAGTTCTTC. The variable domain in full, completed from reference TRBV19 and TRBJ2-1, reads DGGITQSPKYLFRKEGQNVTLSCEQNLNHDAMYWYRQDPGQGLRLIYYSQIVNDFQKGDIAEGYSVSREKKESFPLTVTSAQKNPTAFYLCASSNRGLVFANEQFFGPGTRLTVL.

This clonotype was seen a few times. The chain combines TRBV4-3 with TRBJ1-2; 7 positions match TRBD1. The CDR3 covers 14 residues. Per germline, CDR1 LGHNA and CDR2 YSLEER. V shed 2 bases, J shed 5 bases, and the junction held 5 bases outside the gene matches. Here the CDR3 reads CASSQTGTAYGYTF. In DNA form, the CDR3 reads TGCGCCAGCAGCCAAACCGGGACAGCTTATGGCTACACCTTC.

The chain combines TRBV7-6 with TRBJ1-1; D not resolved. V was clipped by 0 bases and J by 4 bases, with 9 bases between them. CDR3 length equals 14 residues. The V gene's germline CDR1 is SGHVS and CDR2 FNYEAQ. DNA of the CDR3: TGTGCCAGCAGCTTAGCCGGGTGGGGCACTGAAGCTTTCTTT. It specifies CASSLAGWGTEAFF.

V usage is TRBV5-6 and J usage is TRBJ2-3, with D hard to call. This CDR3 has 14 residues. Between the trimmed V and J ends, which lost 10 bases and 2 bases, there was a span of 17 bases. CDR1 and CDR2 from the germline V gene are SGHDT and YYEEEE. The CDR3 spells CACSRVRHTDTQYF. As DNA, the CDR3 is TGTGCCTGCTCCCGGGTCCGCCACACAGATACGCAGTATTTT.

The chain has TRBV2 and TRBJ1-5; TRBD1 matches at 9 bases. The trim removed 6 bases at V and 6 bases at J, leaving 6 bases unmatched. CDR3 length equals 14 residues. Germline V gene lookup returns CDR1 SNHLY and CDR2 FYNNEI. Here the CDR3 DNA reads TGTGCCAGCAGCGGCGGGACAGGGTTTCAGCCCCAGCATTTT. The encoded protein is CASSGGTGFQPQHF.

J is TRBJ2-7 and V is TRBV7-8; D may be TRBD2 (6 bases). The V gene's germline CDR1 is SGHVS and CDR2 FQNEAQ. This CDR3 comprises 16 residues. The V end was cut by 3 bases, the J end by 3 bases, with 18 bases between. CDR3 region: CASSLGVGGILYEQYF. In nucleotides, the CDR3 is TGTGCCAGCAGCTTGGGTGTGGGAGGAATCCTCTACGAGCAGTACTTC.

This sequence joins TRBV10-1 and TRBJ2-7; D remains unclear. Deletions cut 8 bases from V and 0 bases from J, with 14 bases between. The CDR3 runs 14 residues. Germline V CDR1 and CDR2: WNHNN, SYGVQD (reference sequence). The CDR3 DNA is TGCGCCAGCGCCCGCGTTGCGAGCTCCTACGAGCAGTACTTC. This sequence encodes CASARVASSYEQYF.

The chain recombines TRBV20-1 with TRBJ2-7, with 8 bases identical to TRBD2. With V trimmed by 7 bases and J by 6 bases, 11 bases remained unmatched. Per the germline V gene, CDR1 is DFQATT and CDR2 is SNEGSKA (reference sequence). The CDR3 has 13 residues. The CDR3 DNA sequence: TGCAGTGGAAGCAGCGGGAGTCCTGGCGAGCAGTACTTC. As protein: CSGSSGSPGEQYF.

J is TRBJ2-5 and V is TRBV10-1, with D possibly matching TRBD1 (5 bases). The CDR3 extends over 13 amino acids. The germline CDR1 and CDR2 sequences are WNHNN and SYGVQD (reference sequence). V was clipped by 4 bases and J by 1 base, with 7 bases between them. CDR3 DNA: TGCGCCAGCAGTGGACAGATCCAAGAGACCCAGTACTTC. Protein: CASSGQIQETQYF.

This sequence joins TRBV15 and TRBJ2-7; the match to TRBD2 covers 15 bases. Losses at the gene ends were 5 bases for V and 0 bases for J; bases not matched to a gene: 5. The CDR3 length is 17 residues. In germline, CDR1 is LNHNV, CDR2 YYDKDF (reference sequence). CDR3 residues: CATSSGLAGGLSYEQYF. The CDR3 bases are TGTGCCACCAGCTCAGGACTAGCGGGAGGGCTCTCCTACGAGCAGTACTTC.

This rearrangement joins TRBV6-1 to TRBJ1-2; perhaps TRBD1 as D (5 bases). Germline lookup yields CDR1 MNHNS and CDR2 SASEGT. CDR3 length: 15 amino acids. Trimming removed 6 bases at V and 8 bases at J, with 22 bases between. CDR3 sequence (DNA): TGTGCCAGCAGGGACACAAGGGTGGTAGCTAGGGGCTACACCTTC. This sequence encodes CASRDTRVVARGYTF.

This clonotype showed up just a few times. The chain couples TRBV20-1 to TRBJ1-5; a weak D match, TRBD1 (6 bases). V was pared by 6 bases and J by 1 base, with 10 bases between. This CDR3 contains 13 residues. Germline values: CDR1 DFQATT, CDR2 SNEGSKA (reference sequence). The CDR3 loop reads CSARGSSNQPQHF. CDR3 sequence (DNA): TGCAGTGCCAGGGGTTCAAGCAATCAGCCCCAGCATTTT.

This clonotype came up once. V gene TRBV29-1 combines with J gene TRBJ2-3, with no clear D. The CDR3 covers 13 residues. Germline loops: CDR1 SQVTM, CDR2 ANQGSEA. V dropped 5 bases and J dropped 3 bases, with 12 bases sitting between them. The CDR3 region is CSVRAVGTDTQYF. The DNA of the CDR3 is TGCAGCGTTCGGGCGGTGGGGACAGATACGCAGTATTTT.

V and J are TRBV7-2 and TRBJ2-7; TRBD2 matches at 9 bases. The CDR3 runs 16 residues. Germline lookup yields CDR1 SGHTA and CDR2 FQGNSA. V was pared by 3 bases and J by 2 bases, with 8 bases of the junction left unmatched. The CDR3 DNA reads as TGTGCCAGCAGCTTTGCCCTAGCGGGATTAACCTACGAGCAGTACTTC. Translation gives CASSFALAGLTYEQYF.

This clonotype was detected only once. In DNA form, the CDR3 reads TGCAGTGCTGTCCGGGACACCGGCTCCTACGAGCAGTACTTC. This translates into CSAVRDTGSYEQYF. The chain carries TRBV20-1 and TRBJ2-7, with D tentatively TRBD1 (6 bases). V lost 5 bases and J lost 0, with 14 bases in between. Germline V lookup: CDR1 DFQATT, CDR2 SNEGSKA (reference sequence). There are 14 residues in the CDR3.

V and J are TRBV11-2 and TRBJ2-5; 9 nucleotides agree with TRBD2. The germline gives CDR1 SGHAT, CDR2 FQNNGV. The CDR3 consists of 17 residues. Losses at the gene ends were 0 bases for V and 6 bases for J; bases not matched to a gene: 11. The CDR3 DNA reads TGTGCCAGCAGCTTAGATGTACCAGCGGGAGGTCTACAGACCCAGTACTTC. Protein: CASSLDVPAGGLQTQYF.